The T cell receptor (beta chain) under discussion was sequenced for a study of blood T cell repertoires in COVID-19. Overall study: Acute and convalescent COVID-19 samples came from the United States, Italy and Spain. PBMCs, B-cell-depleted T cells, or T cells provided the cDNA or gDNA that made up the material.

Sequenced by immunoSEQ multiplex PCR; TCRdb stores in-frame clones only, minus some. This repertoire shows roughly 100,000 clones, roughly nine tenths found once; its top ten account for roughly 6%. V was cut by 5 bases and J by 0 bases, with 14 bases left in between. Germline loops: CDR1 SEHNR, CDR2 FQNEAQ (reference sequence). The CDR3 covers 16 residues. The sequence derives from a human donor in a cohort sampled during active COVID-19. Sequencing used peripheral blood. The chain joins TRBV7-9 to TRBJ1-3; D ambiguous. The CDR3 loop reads CASSPPTGSSGNTIYF. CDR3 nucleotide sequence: TGTGCCAGCAGCCCCCCGACGGGGAGCTCTGGAAACACCATATATTTT.